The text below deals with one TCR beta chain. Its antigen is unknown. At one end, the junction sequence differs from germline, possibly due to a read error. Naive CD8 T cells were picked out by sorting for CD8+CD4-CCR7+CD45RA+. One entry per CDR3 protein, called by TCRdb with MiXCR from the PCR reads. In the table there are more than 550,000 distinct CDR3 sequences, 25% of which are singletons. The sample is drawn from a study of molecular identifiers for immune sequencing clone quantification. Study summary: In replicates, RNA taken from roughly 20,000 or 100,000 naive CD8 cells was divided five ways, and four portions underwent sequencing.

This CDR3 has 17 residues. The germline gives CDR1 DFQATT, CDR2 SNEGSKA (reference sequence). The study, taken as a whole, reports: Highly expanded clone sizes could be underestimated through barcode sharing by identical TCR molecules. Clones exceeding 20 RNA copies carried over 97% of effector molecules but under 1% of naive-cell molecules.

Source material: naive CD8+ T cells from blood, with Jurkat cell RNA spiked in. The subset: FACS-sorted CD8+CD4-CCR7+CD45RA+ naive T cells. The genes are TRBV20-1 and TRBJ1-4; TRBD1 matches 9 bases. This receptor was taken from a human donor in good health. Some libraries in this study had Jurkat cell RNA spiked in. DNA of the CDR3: TGCGGTGCTAGTAGCGGACAGGGGACCGCAACTAATGAAAAACTGTTTTTT. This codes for CGASSGQGTATNEKLFF.